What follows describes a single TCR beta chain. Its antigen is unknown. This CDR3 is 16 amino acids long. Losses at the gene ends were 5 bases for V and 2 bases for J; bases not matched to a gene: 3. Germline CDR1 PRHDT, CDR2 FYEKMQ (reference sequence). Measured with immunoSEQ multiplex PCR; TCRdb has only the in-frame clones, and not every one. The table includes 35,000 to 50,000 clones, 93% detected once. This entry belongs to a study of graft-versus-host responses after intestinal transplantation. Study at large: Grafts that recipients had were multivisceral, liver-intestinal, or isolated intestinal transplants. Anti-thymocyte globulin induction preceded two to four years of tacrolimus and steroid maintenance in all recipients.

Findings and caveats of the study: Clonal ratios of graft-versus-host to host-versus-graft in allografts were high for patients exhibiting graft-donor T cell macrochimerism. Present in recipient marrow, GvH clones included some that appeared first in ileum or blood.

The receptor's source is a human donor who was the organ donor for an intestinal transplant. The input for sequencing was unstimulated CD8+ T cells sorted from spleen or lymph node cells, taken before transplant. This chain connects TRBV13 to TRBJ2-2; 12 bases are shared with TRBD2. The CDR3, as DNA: TGTGCCAGCAGCATGACTAGCGGGGGCAACACCGGGGAGCTGTTTTTT. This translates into CASSMTSGGNTGELFF. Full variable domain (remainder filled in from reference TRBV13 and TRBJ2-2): AAGVIQSPRHLIKEKRETATLKCYPIPRHDTVYWYQQGPGQDPQFLISFYEKMQSDKGSIPDRFSAQQFSDYHSELNMSSLELGDSALYFCASSMTSGGNTGELFFGEGSRLTVL.